This T cell receptor (beta chain) is drawn from a study of T cell repertoires in cytomegalovirus infection. The overall study: Public TCR beta signatures were indicative of both CMV infection and a matching HLA type.

TCRdb reanalysed the reads using MiXCR and keeps one entry per CDR3 protein. This table holds some 130,000 distinct CDR3 sequences, roughly 9% found once. Many counts were recorded for this clonotype. The CDR3 totals 13 residues. V was cut by 10 bases and J by 0 bases, with 9 bases left in between. In germline, CDR1 is MNHNS, CDR2 SASEGT. Sample: PBMCs. The chain employs TRBV6-1 and TRBJ2-2, with a weak D call TRBD2 (5 bases). This clonotype was obtained from a human donor in good health (CMV status not recorded). Some clones in this sample may be carry-over from other donors' samples. CDR3 sequence (DNA): TGTGCCATCTGGGGAGCGAACACCGGGGAGCTGTTTTTT. Its protein is CAIWGANTGELFF.